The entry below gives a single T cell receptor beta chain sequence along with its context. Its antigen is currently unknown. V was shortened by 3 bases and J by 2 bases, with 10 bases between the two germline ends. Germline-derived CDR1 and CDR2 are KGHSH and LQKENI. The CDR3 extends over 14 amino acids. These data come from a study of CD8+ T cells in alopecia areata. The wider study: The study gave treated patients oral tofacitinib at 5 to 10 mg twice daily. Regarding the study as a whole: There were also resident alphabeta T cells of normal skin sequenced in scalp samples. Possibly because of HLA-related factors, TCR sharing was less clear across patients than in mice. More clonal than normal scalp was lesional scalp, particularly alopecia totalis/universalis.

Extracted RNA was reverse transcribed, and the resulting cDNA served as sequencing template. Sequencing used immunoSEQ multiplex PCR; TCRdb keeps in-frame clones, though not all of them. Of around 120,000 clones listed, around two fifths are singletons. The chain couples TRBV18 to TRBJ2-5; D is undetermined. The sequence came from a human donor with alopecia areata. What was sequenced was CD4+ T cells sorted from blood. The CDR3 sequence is CASSPSDPQETQYF. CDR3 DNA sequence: TGTGCCAGCTCACCGTCGGACCCGCAAGAGACCCAGTACTTC.